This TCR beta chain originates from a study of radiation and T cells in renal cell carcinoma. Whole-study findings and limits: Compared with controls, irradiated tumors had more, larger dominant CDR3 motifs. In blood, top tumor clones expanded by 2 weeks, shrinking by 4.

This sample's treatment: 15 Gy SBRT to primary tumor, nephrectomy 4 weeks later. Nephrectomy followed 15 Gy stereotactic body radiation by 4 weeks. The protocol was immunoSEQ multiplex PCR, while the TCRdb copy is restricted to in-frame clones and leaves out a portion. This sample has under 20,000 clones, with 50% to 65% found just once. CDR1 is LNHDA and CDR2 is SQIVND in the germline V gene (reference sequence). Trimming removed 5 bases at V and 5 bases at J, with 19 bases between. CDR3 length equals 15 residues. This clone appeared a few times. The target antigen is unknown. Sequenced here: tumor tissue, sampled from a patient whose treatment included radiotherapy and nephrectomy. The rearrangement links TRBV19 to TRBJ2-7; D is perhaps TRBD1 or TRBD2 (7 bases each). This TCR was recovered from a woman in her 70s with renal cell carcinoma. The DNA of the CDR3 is TGTGCCAGTAGTGACGATCAGGGGGGGAACCACGAGCAGTACTTC. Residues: CASSDDQGGNHEQYF.